This T cell receptor beta chain was identified during a study of shared clonotypes between healthy human individuals (dated by TCRdb to about 2020). Describing the broader study: The cohort comprised two women and a few men aged 18 to 49 years. For each donor, three plates each were used for CD4 naive and CD4 memory, two plates were used for CD8 naive, and one plate was used for CD8 memory. To increase sequencing depth and limit assay-specific biases, TCR repertoire library preparation and sequencing were carried out by different laboratories using diverse techniques. To estimate repertoire size and how much clonotypes are shared between individuals, the study performed deep sequencing of blood TCR repertoires from about five healthy adults. Per donor, leukapheresis produced somewhere between about 0.8 and 9.5 billion PBMCs.

The donors were healthy, HIV-negative adults who had no recently reported acute infections or vaccinations. Only Caucasian adults living in Nashville, Tennessee, USA were represented among the donors. CD4+ T cells were enriched through magnetic negative selection, after which naive cells were positively selected on CD45RA and the remaining negative fraction served as the memory subset. Blood was obtained by leukapheresis, after which PBMCs were separated by Ficoll-Histopaque density gradient centrifugation and cryopreserved in liquid nitrogen vapor phase. Purity and quantity of every magnetically sorted T cell population were checked by analytical flow cytometry. From each sorted fraction, genomic DNA was isolated and quantified by UV absorbance on a Nanodrop 2000c. Concerning this clone: Its specific antigen is unknown. No base quality values were provided; no much bigger clone lies one nucleotide off.

The investigation overall reported the following: About 4.5% of naive CD4, more than 3% of naive CD8, 2.3% of memory CD4, and 0.35% to 0.4% of memory CD8 clonotypes were shared across four donors. Larger estimated clonotype richness was generally found for naive subsets than for memory subsets. Clonotypes shared by all four sorted-subset donors showed higher generation probabilities than non-shared clonotypes. Pairwise subsampling indicated that sequencing depth was expected to affect the degree of clonotype sharing among donors. Sampling was restricted to blood, and TCR repertoires in tissue are likely to differ from TCR repertoires in blood. Rarefaction of sorted-subset datasets indicated incomplete sequencing despite the large sequencing depth. The genetic and exposure-history diversity represented was limited by the small number of donors.

TCR CDR3 regions were amplified from genomic DNA by multiplex PCR using the deep immunoSEQ assay. Extracted genomic DNA from each cell subset was spread evenly across all wells of several immunoSEQ 96-well plates, with each plate serving as a replicate. For sorted subsets, 200 to 250 ng of genomic DNA, equivalent to 25,000 to 30,000 T cell genomes, went into each replicate PCR. Purified libraries were quantified with a Qubit 3.0 fluorometer, sized on a Bioanalyzer 2100, and re-quantified with the KAPA Library Quantification kit. Every immunoSEQ 96-well plate was sequenced on a dedicated single-read 150-cycle Illumina NextSeq 550 flow cell. In the original analysis: The immunoSEQ output contained only junctional sequences without quality scores, so filtering could not match that applied to full-length reads. To assign V/J genes and CDR3, sequences were annotated against IMGT germline references using PyIR, a Python wrapper for IgBLAST v1.9. Reads were removed for weak V/J assignments (E-value above 1e-6), missing CDR3, stop codons, out-of-frame junctions, or ambiguous translated residues. V3J clonotypes were defined as sequences sharing the same inferred V gene, J gene, and CDR3 amino acid sequence. To compute the percentage overlap between repertoires, the number of shared unique clonotypes was divided by the size of the smaller repertoire. RTK rarefaction, the Chao1 estimator, and Recon v2.1 estimates of unobserved clonotypes were used to assess repertoire richness. For all TCRbeta clonotypes obtained by the gDNA method from a few donors, generation probabilities were computed with OLGA. TCRdb re-hosts the immuneACCESS table, in-frame sequences only. Its copies lack some clones; in the studies checked, an unresolved V gene accounts for under half of them, and the cause for the rest is not known. The DNA was the basis for D and trimming; V, J and clone size are from that table. The sample records about 2.4 million clones, approximately 94% of which are singletons. The ten largest clones represent 0.36% of the sample.

Material: naive CD4+ T cells from PBMCs. In the paper's terms, the cell subset or site label means: CD45RA+ positively selected. This receptor was identified in a man aged 18 to 30 in good health. Some clones in this sample may be carry-over from other donors' samples.

The encoded CDR3 is CASSALAGGAYNEQFF. At the DNA level, the sequence is TGTGCCAGCAGTGCCCTAGCGGGAGGGGCCTACAATGAGCAGTTCTTC. In this chain, TRBV6-4 is recombined with TRBJ2-1; TRBD2 fits 12 bases in the junction. The CDR3 numbers 16 residues from cysteine through phenylalanine. CDR3 DNA only is kept here, 48 bases in frame from base 1. Relative to germline, V is missing 4 bases and J is missing 2 bases, with 3 bases of the junction outside any gene match. The germline V gene gives CDR1 as MRHNA and CDR2 as SNTAGT.